This T cell receptor (beta chain) was obtained from a study of cytomegalovirus exposure and HLA in healthy donors (dated by TCRdb to the late 2010s). With respect to the entire study: In an earlier analysis of roughly 590 of the donors, 250 to 350 Gb of sequence data and roughly 100 million unique TCR beta sequences from roughly 200 million T cells were reported. An early release that covered about 600 HLA-typed donors contained approximately 290 gigabases of sequencing data and 85 million to 100 million unique TCR sequences. Of the 300 to 500 genotyped donors, 70% to 90% were placed in the genetic ancestry cluster associated with self-reported Caucasian donors. The study was designed to test whether signatures of past pathogen exposure could be identified by cataloging public T cell receptors. The T cell repertoires of several hundred subjects were profiled by immunosequencing and related to cytomegalovirus serostatus. In addition to the first cohort of several hundred subjects, a separate validation cohort of around 110 different subjects was used. To predict cytomegalovirus infection status, the study brought together high-throughput TCR immunosequencing, statistical association of individual TCRs with disease status, and machine learning. To study patterns of TCR occurrence, a later analysis re-analyzed previously published TCR beta repertoires from around 700 donors and added high-resolution HLA genotyping. Rather than drawing on any new phenotypic data, the later analysis identified candidate immune exposures from TCR beta sequences and the way those sequences occurred across donors. An earlier analysis of about 620 of the donors applied high-throughput TCR beta sequencing to assess whether each TCR beta V gene segment acted as functional or pseudogenic. Alongside the repertoire data, information on donor age, sex, ethnicity and CMV serostatus was compiled. A later genetic analysis used genome-wide SNP genotypes for 398 of the 666 donors, treating that subset as a discovery cohort. Every discovery cohort repertoire had been produced on one sequencing platform. Class I and class II HLA loci were covered by the typing at four-digit resolution. The number of typed donors differed by locus: 629-630 for A, B, C, DRB1 and DQB1; some 500 for DQA1; approximately 600 for DPA1; and roughly 470 for DPB1. Roughly five DR-DQ haplotypes were handled as single units for association and clustering, since linkage in the cohort was strong. Among roughly 400 genotyped donors of the cohort, an average of around 220,000 unique TCR beta nucleotide sequences was sequenced per donor, of which approximately 18% were non-productive.

This clone was counted only a few times. Its target antigen remains unknown. Base qualities are missing; no much larger clone stands one base away. The full study reports these points: The study listed 150 to 200 TCR beta chains as associated with cytomegalovirus. In an earlier analysis of fewer than 700 of the donors, most TCR beta V segments appeared in productive rearrangements about 87% or about 30% of the time, broadly matching IMGT annotations. According to the authors, the approach could potentially be generalized to other disease states and immunological phenotypes. The earlier analysis of nearly 600 of the donors excluded approximately 17 rarely observed V segments, including chromosome 9 orphons, because counts were too low. Linkage disequilibrium might explain the correlated functional status among segregating V segments, but an unknown experimental factor could not be excluded. Across donors, most TCR sequences were observed very rarely, whereas some public TCRs were present in many individuals. This cohort had only TCR beta chains sequenced, and the lack of alpha or paired-chain data limited which features could be detected. The classifier was reported to diagnose cytomegalovirus status with high specificity and sensitivity in both the original cohort and the validation cohort. The presence/absence analyses assumed that sequencing depth was roughly uniform across donors, and that assumption may not be true. V-gene and J-gene trimming of TCR beta chains was associated with a missense DCLRE1C variant in a later genetic analysis, and the association was replicated in an independent cohort. In a later analysis, HLA-associated TCR beta chains were found to be more clonally expanded and to have lower generation probabilities than equally common non-associated chains. A group of highly shared sequence variants was considered likely to be a technical artifact of the sequencing pipeline. Some IMGT-functional V segments, including TRBV6-2 and TRBV6-3, could not be told apart with the 87-base-pair reads, so those segments were excluded. According to a later analysis, most CMV-associated TCR beta chains appeared to be HLA-restricted, and the HLA associations seemed to be driven largely by CMV exposure. Immune exposure information for the cohort was limited to CMV serostatus. Three of the identified cytomegalovirus-associated TCR beta chains were confirmed in vitro to be specific for cytomegalovirus antigens. In a later analysis, over 15,000 TCR beta sequences were associated with specific HLA alleles at a false discovery rate of 0.05. A further reported finding was that TCR beta sequences accurately predicted the HLA-A and HLA-B alleles for most subjects in the first cohort. Compared with the roughly 700-donor mean, donors in an Asian-associated ancestry cluster had fewer N-insertions in productive TCRs, according to a later genetic analysis. In a later analysis, the rate of TCR association differed among HLA loci, with DRB1 alleles having the most associated TCRs and HLA-C alleles having the fewest. Because HLA typing was unavailable for some donors at each locus, only the typed subset was used in association tests. Assigning TCR associations to individual alleles was difficult when HLA alleles, especially DR and DQ, strongly co-occurred. A later analysis reported that several top co-occurrence clusters appeared linked to parvovirus B19, influenza, CMV and Epstein-Barr virus.

Receptor libraries were prepared by the immunoSEQ multiplex PCR assay. For the multiplex PCR, a mixture combining 60 forward primers for TCR Vbeta segments and 13 reverse primers for TCR Jbeta segments was used. A multiplex PCR assay on genomic DNA amplified the CDR3 region of rearranged TCR beta genes. The Illumina HiSeq System was used to sequence the amplified TCR beta libraries as 87-base-pair reads. Concerning the study's data processing: A later analysis counted tens of millions of unique TCR beta chains across the 650 to 800 repertoires, and some 11 million of these chains were shared by at least two donors. To remove PCR and sequencing errors, raw reads were error-corrected and collapsed into unique sequences using a nearest-neighbor algorithm that merged closely related sequences. Alignment of CDR3 sequences to IMGT reference sequences was used to assign V, D and J gene segments. For a sequence to be retained, a match of at least six nucleotides to both a V gene segment and a J gene segment was required. Rearrangements were classified as productive when the CDR3 lacked stop codons and remained in frame with V and J, and all other rearrangements were classified as non-productive. CDR3 was defined according to IMGT convention as the region running from the second conserved V-encoded cysteine to the conserved J-encoded phenylalanine. The earlier analysis of 450 to 750 of the donors excluded any sequence lacking an unambiguous match to a single V gene segment. An earlier analysis of roughly 590 of the donors called V segments functional above 56.7% productive rearrangements and segregating when the between-donor standard deviation exceeded 5%. A statistical classification framework was built for diagnosing cytomegalovirus status from the catalog of TCR beta chain sequences. In a later analysis, TCR nucleotide sequences were compared against IMGT/GENE-DB human TR gene sequences so that V and J genes could be assigned. A later analysis assigned CDR3 sequences and most-parsimonious VDJ recombination scenarios with the TCRdist pipeline. A later analysis defined each TCR beta chain by its CDR3 amino acid sequence plus V-gene family, and excluded reads lacking a unique V-gene family. To address suspected cross-contamination and a sequencing artifact, a later analysis removed several hundred highly shared, low-generation-probability nucleotide sequences. In a later analysis, a clonal expansion index was calculated for each public chain from normalized within-repertoire ranks of inferred template counts. A later analysis computed generation probabilities with a VDJ recombination model fitted to out-of-frame rearrangements, and checked the results against IGoR. Hypergeometric tests were used in a later analysis to score TCR-TCR, TCR-HLA and TCR-CMV co-occurrence, with a repertoire-size bias correction applied to the TCR pairs. In a later analysis, false discovery rates were estimated by permuting HLA or CMV assignments 20 times. A later analysis grouped co-occurring TCRs with DBSCAN, adding TCRdist sequence similarity when clustering within HLA-allele-positive subsets. For co-occurrence clustering, repertoires with fewer than 30,000 or more than 120,000 public chains were excluded, along with 4 to 6 repertoires with anomalous nucleotide sharing. Sourced from immuneACCESS, this table was stored by TCRdb with only in-frame sequences that have V and J called. A share of the clones is absent; for the studies checked, an unresolved V gene accounts for under half, and the remainder has no known explanation. V, J and clone size are those of that table, while D and trimming were read from the DNA. The table for this sample lists fewer than 200,000 clones; approximately 77% of them were counted only once. Of the sample, less than 3% is held by the ten largest clones.

Trimmed from V: 4 bases; trimmed from J: 6 bases; junction bases lacking a gene match: 7. The CDR3 contains 14 residues, cysteine and phenylalanine counted. Only the CDR3 DNA stays, 42 bases, in frame from base 1. For CDR1 and CDR2, the germline V gene (reference sequence) lists LNHDA and SQIVND. In total, roughly 670 healthy bone marrow donors made up the cohort. Cohort members were all nominally healthy when sampled, although unrecorded immune exposures were likely present. The donor tested CMV seronegative, placing the donor among the roughly 400 seronegative members of the cohort. A peripheral blood sample was provided by each donor, and peripheral blood mononuclear cells were used for TCR beta sequencing. Genomic DNA was extracted from the blood cell samples with the Qiagen DNeasy Blood Extraction Kit.

The rearranged chain carries TRBV19 and TRBJ1-1; a stretch of 8 junction bases matches TRBD1. The sequence came from a female donor in good health and CMV-seronegative. Sequences were obtained from PBMCs. The DNA is TGTGCCAGTAGTACCCGACGGACAGGGTCTGAAGCTTTCTTT. Translated, it gives CASSTRRTGSEAFF.